This is a list of T cell receptor beta chains from one sample in a study of cytomegalovirus exposure and HLA in healthy donors. Produced via immunoSEQ multiplex PCR; TCRdb's table is partial and in-frame only. The sample shows fewer than 200,000 clones, around 75% of them seen only once. The sequencing sample was made of PBMCs. The receptors originated from a female donor in good health and CMV-seronegative. CDR3s include the opening cysteine and the closing phenylalanine or tryptophan. The D gene is left open where the match is weak. The listing skips clone size in some rows; elsewhere it reads once, few, many or a size class.

CDR3aa: CASSSHSGSYEQYF
CDR3nt: TGTGCCAGCAGCTCCCATAGCGGGTCCTACGAGCAGTACTTC
v_gene: TRBV7-3
d_gene: TRBD2
j_gene: TRBJ2-7
len: 14
abundance: .

CDR3aa: CASSPTIRLAGRSYEQYF
CDR3nt: TGCGCCAGCAGCCCGACAATCAGACTAGCGGGTCGCTCCTACGAGCAGTACTTC
v_gene: TRBV4-3
d_gene: TRBD2
j_gene: TRBJ2-7
len: 18
abundance: .

CDR3aa: CSATDFGQPNTEAFF
CDR3nt: TGCAGCGCTACCGACTTCGGACAACCGAACACTGAAGCTTTCTTT
v_gene: TRBV29-1
d_gene: .
j_gene: TRBJ1-1
len: 15
abundance: .

CDR3aa: CASSWDRIRNEQFF
CDR3nt: TGCGCCAGCAGCTGGGACAGGATTAGGAATGAGCAGTTCTTC
v_gene: TRBV5-1
d_gene: TRBD1
j_gene: TRBJ2-1
len: 14
abundance: few

CDR3aa: CASSLGSRQGGNTIYF
CDR3nt: TGTGCCAGCAGCTTAGGATCCCGACAGGGTGGAAACACCATATATTTT
v_gene: TRBV11-2
d_gene: TRBD1
j_gene: TRBJ1-3
len: 16
abundance: .

CDR3aa: CASSDKAESFNEQFF
CDR3nt: TGTGCCAGCAGTGACAAAGCGGAGTCTTTCAATGAGCAGTTCTTC
v_gene: TRBV6-4
d_gene: .
j_gene: TRBJ2-1
len: 15
abundance: many

CDR3aa: CASSYSPPLEEKLFF
CDR3nt: TGTGCCAGCAGTTACAGTCCTCCATTAGAAGAAAAACTGTTTTTT
v_gene: TRBV6-6
d_gene: .
j_gene: TRBJ1-4
len: 15
abundance: once

CDR3aa: CASSFRENSPPHF
CDR3nt: TGTGCCAGCAGTTTTCGGGAAAATTCACCCCCCCACTTT
v_gene: TRBV6-5
d_gene: .
j_gene: TRBJ1-6
len: 13
abundance: .

CDR3aa: CASSPEGSSSDEQFF
CDR3nt: TGTGCCAGCAGCCCGGAGGGTTCATCCTCCGATGAGCAGTTCTTC
v_gene: TRBV6-4
d_gene: .
j_gene: TRBJ2-1
len: 15
abundance: few

CDR3aa: CASNQPGLASTDTQYF
CDR3nt: TGTGCCAGCAACCAACCGGGACTAGCGAGCACAGATACGCAGTATTTT
v_gene: TRBV9
d_gene: TRBD2
j_gene: TRBJ2-3
len: 16
abundance: .

CDR3aa: CASTMTSGYNEQFF
CDR3nt: TGTGCCAGCACTATGACTAGCGGGTACAATGAGCAGTTCTTC
v_gene: TRBV27
d_gene: TRBD2
j_gene: TRBJ2-1
len: 14
abundance: .

CDR3aa: CASSIRGPNQPQHF
CDR3nt: TGTGCCAGTAGTATAAGGGGTCCCAATCAGCCCCAGCATTTT
v_gene: TRBV19
d_gene: .
j_gene: TRBJ1-5
len: 14
abundance: .

CDR3aa: CAWSIVDEQYF
CDR3nt: TGTGCCTGGAGCATAGTGGACGAGCAGTACTTC
v_gene: TRBV30
d_gene: .
j_gene: TRBJ2-7
len: 11
abundance: .

CDR3aa: CSVATGDTGELFF
CDR3nt: TGCAGCGTTGCGACAGGGGACACCGGGGAGCTGTTTTTT
v_gene: TRBV29-1
d_gene: TRBD1
j_gene: TRBJ2-2
len: 13
abundance: .

CDR3aa: CASSQDLTGANYGYTF
CDR3nt: TGCGCCAGCAGCCAAGACCTGACAGGGGCTAACTATGGCTACACCTTC
v_gene: TRBV4-1
d_gene: TRBD1
j_gene: TRBJ1-2
len: 16
abundance: few

CDR3aa: CASSLEEGQGGGYTF
CDR3nt: TGCGCCAGCAGCCTGGAGGAGGGACAGGGTGGTGGCTACACCTTC
v_gene: TRBV5-1
d_gene: TRBD1
j_gene: TRBJ1-2
len: 15
abundance: .

CDR3aa: CASKSPGGNNQPQHF
CDR3nt: TGTGCCAGTAAGAGTCCAGGGGGGAACAATCAGCCCCAGCATTTT
v_gene: TRBV19
d_gene: TRBD1
j_gene: TRBJ1-5
len: 15
abundance: .

CDR3aa: CASSPYGEERRTEAFF
CDR3nt: TGTGCCAGCAGCCCCTATGGGGAGGAGAGAAGGACTGAAGCTTTCTTT
v_gene: TRBV11-2
d_gene: .
j_gene: TRBJ1-1
len: 16
abundance: .

CDR3aa: CASGYPTGANYGYTF
CDR3nt: TGTGCCAGCGGCTACCCGACGGGGGCTAACTATGGCTACACCTTC
v_gene: TRBV6-6
d_gene: .
j_gene: TRBJ1-2
len: 15
abundance: .

CDR3aa: CVGRYRGALHREQFF
CDR3nt: TGTGTCGGACGCTACCGGGGGGCGCTCCATCGGGAGCAGTTCTTC
v_gene: TRBV30
d_gene: .
j_gene: TRBJ2-1
len: 15
abundance: .

CDR3aa: CASSQTSGVTDTQYF
CDR3nt: TGTGCTAGCAGCCAAACTAGCGGGGTTACAGATACGCAGTATTTT
v_gene: TRBV7-7
d_gene: TRBD2
j_gene: TRBJ2-3
len: 15
abundance: .

CDR3aa: CASSPGQGHYEQYF
CDR3nt: TGTGCCAGTAGCCCGGGACAGGGTCACTACGAGCAGTACTTC
v_gene: TRBV19
d_gene: TRBD1
j_gene: TRBJ2-7
len: 14
abundance: .

CDR3aa: CASSIDGGNEQFF
CDR3nt: TGTGCCAGTAGTATAGATGGGGGGAATGAGCAGTTCTTC
v_gene: TRBV19
d_gene: .
j_gene: TRBJ2-1
len: 13
abundance: .